This entry lists 28 T cell receptor beta chains sequenced from one sample in a study of metastatic and nonmetastatic thyroid tumors. TCRdb re-called clones via MiXCR from the PCR reads. The data hold approximately 30,000 clones, with 25% to 30% observed a single time. Prior to thyroid surgery, none of the patients had received any treatment. Sequenced sample: blood. All receptors come from a female donor with papillary thyroid cancer or a benign thyroid nodule (not recorded which). Some clones in this sample may be carry-over from other donors' samples.

In this sample, this clone turned up many times. The rearrangement joins TRBV28 to TRBJ2-7; no clear D gene. The V gene lost 5 bases and the J gene lost 3 bases, with 5 bases spanning the gap. The CDR3 length is 11 residues. Germline V gene lookup returns CDR1 MDHEN and CDR2 SYDVKM. The CDR3 region is CASSALYEQYF. DNA for the CDR3: TGTGCCAGCAGTGCCCTCTACGAGCAGTACTTC.

This clone has a count of ten or more. The chain combines TRBV12-5 with TRBJ2-1, with D hard to call. Germline V CDR1 and CDR2: LGHNT, FRNRAP. This CDR3 is 13 amino acids long. V was cut by 4 bases and J by 7 bases, with 11 bases left in between. In DNA form, the CDR3 reads TGTGCTAGTGGTTGGGGTGGCGAGAATGAGCAGTTCTTC. It codes for CASGWGGENEQFF. The full variable domain, completed using reference TRBV12-5 and TRBJ2-1, is DARVTQTPRHKVTEMGQEVTMRCQPILGHNTVFWYRQTMMQGLELLAYFRNRAPLDDSGMPKDRFSAEMPDATLATLKIQPSEPRDSAVYFCASGWGGENEQFFGPGTRLTVL.

This clone was counted between two and nine times. This chain links TRBV15 with TRBJ2-1, with TRBD1 matching over 10 bases. Germline V gene sequence: CDR1 LNHNV, CDR2 YYDKDF (reference sequence). V was pared by 10 bases and J by 4 bases, with 10 bases of the junction left unmatched. CDR3 size: 15 residues. This CDR3 is CAIAIGTGEYNEQFF. The CDR3 DNA reads as TGTGCCATCGCAATTGGGACAGGGGAATACAATGAGCAGTTCTTC.

This clone was recorded at least ten times. The genes are TRBV6-4 and TRBJ2-2, with TRBD2 as a possible D gene (5 bases). Trimming stripped 0 bases from V and 6 bases from J, with 5 bases between. This CDR3 comprises 13 residues. In germline, CDR1 is MRHNA, CDR2 SNTAGT. The chain's CDR3 is CASSDSGAGELFF. The CDR3 coding sequence is TGTGCCAGCAGTGACTCGGGAGCCGGGGAGCTGTTTTTT.

This clone was counted once. The junction departs from germline at one end; a sequencing error may be responsible. The sample has other DNA sequences that encode this CDR3 too. The chain couples TRBV6-1 to TRBJ2-5; D gene uncertain. The CDR3 consists of 17 residues. The germline V gene has CDR1 MNHNS and CDR2 SASEGT. The chain's CDR3 is CASRAQRVGRIKETQYF. The CDR3 region has the DNA TGTGCCAGCAGAGCCCAGCGTGTAGGCAGAATAAAAGAGACACAGTACTTC.

This clone is labeled as medium-sized. The rearrangement links TRBV30 to TRBJ1-2; the D gene is possibly TRBD1 (5 bases). V lost 7 bases and J lost 6, with 15 bases in between. The V gene's germline CDR1 is GTSNPN and CDR2 SVGIG (reference sequence). This CDR3 is 12 amino acids long. The CDR3 DNA reads as TGTGCCTCCCAAGTCACAGGAGATGGCTACACCTTC. Its translation: CASQVTGDGYTF.

This clone came up many times. V gene TRBV19 combines with J gene TRBJ1-3; D is unresolved. Trimming left V 3 bases short and J 0 bases short, with 12 bases between. The CDR3 is 16 amino acids. Germline CDR1 is LNHDA and CDR2 is SQIVND (reference sequence). The CDR3, as DNA: TGTGCCAGTAGTATCAATTCCCAGCGCTCTGGAAACACCATATATTTT. It codes for CASSINSQRSGNTIYF. Using reference TRBV19 and TRBJ1-3 for the parts outside the CDR3, the full variable domain is DGGITQSPKYLFRKEGQNVTLSCEQNLNHDAMYWYRQDPGQGLRLIYYSQIVNDFQKGDIAEGYSVSREKKESFPLTVTSAQKNPTAFYLCASSINSQRSGNTIYFGEGSWLTVV.

In the case of this clone: The junction shows a germline mismatch at one end, possibly a read error. The V call is TRBV30, the J call TRBJ1-3; D remains unclear. The CDR3 has 16 residues. Germline-derived CDR1 and CDR2 are GTSNPN and SVGIG (reference sequence). This CDR3 is CALSLPRLSSVNTIYF. DNA of the CDR3: TGTGCCTTGAGTTTACCCAGACTGTCCTCTGTAAACACCATATATTTT. The full variable domain, rest sourced from reference TRBV30 and TRBJ1-3, is SQTIHQWPATLVQPVGSPLSLECTVEGTSNPNLYWYRQAAGRGLQLLFYSVGIGQISSEVPQNLSASRPQDRQFILSSKKLLLSDSGFYLCALSLPRLSSVNTIYFGEGSWLTVV.

In regard to this clone: A read error may account for a junction end that differs from germline. The V call is TRBV20-1, the J call TRBJ1-2; D possibly corresponds to TRBD1 (5 bases). Germline V gene lookup returns CDR1 DFQATT and CDR2 SNEGSKA (reference sequence). The length of the CDR3 is 14 residues. The CDR3 DNA reads as TGCAGTGCTCCAAGAGAGGGGATTTCCTATTGCTACACCTTC. It translates to CSAPREGISYCYTF.

This clone showed up many times. The rearrangement uses TRBV10-3 and TRBJ2-5, with D tentatively TRBD1 (6 bases). This CDR3 contains 16 residues. The V gene's germline CDR1 is ENHRY and CDR2 SYGVKD. Trimming stripped 6 bases from V and 0 bases from J, with 17 bases between. CDR3 in DNA: TGTGCCATCAGCCCCACCGGGACACCGAACCAAGAGACCCAGTACTTC. Protein sequence: CAISPTGTPNQETQYF.

DNA for the CDR3: TGTGCCAGCAGTTTGATGGGGTATAGCAATCAGCCCCAGCATTTT. Its translation is CASSLMGYSNQPQHF. The chain couples TRBV27 to TRBJ1-5; no clear D gene. Germline V gives CDR1 MNHEY, CDR2 SMNVEV (reference sequence). The CDR3 has 15 amino acids. V lost 3 bases and J lost 0, with 9 bases in between.

The table lists this clone with many counts. The J gene is TRBJ2-3, the V gene TRBV5-4, with TRBD2 matching over 7 bases. CDR3 size: 17 residues. V shed 7 bases, J shed 3 bases, and the junction held 17 bases outside the gene matches. Per germline, CDR1 SGHNT and CDR2 YYREEE (reference sequence). The CDR3 sequence is CASHERSGGSPTDTQYF. The CDR3 coding sequence is TGTGCCAGCCACGAGCGGTCTGGCGGGAGTCCAACAGATACGCAGTATTTT.

In its sample, this clone was seen once. The rearrangement links TRBV20-1 to TRBJ2-7; 11 bases are shared with TRBD1. The length of the CDR3 is 13 residues. Germline lookup yields CDR1 DFQATT and CDR2 SNEGSKA (reference sequence). The V gene end was trimmed by 6 bases and the J gene end by 4 bases; junction bases not matched to a gene: 5. CDR3 loop: CSAGDRGVYEQYF. Here the CDR3 DNA reads TGCAGTGCAGGGGACAGGGGGGTTTACGAGCAGTACTTC.

In this sample, this clone turned up a few times. A junction end diverges from the germline sequence, so it may reflect a read error. V is TRBV20-1 and J is TRBJ1-6; a possible D gene is TRBD1 (6 bases). CDR3 length: 13 amino acids. Germline CDR1 is DFQATT and CDR2 is SNEGSKA (reference sequence). CDR3 DNA: TGCAGTGCCTGTCAAGTGCTCGGGACACCACTCCACTTT. This translates into CSACQVLGTPLHF.

The chain couples TRBV5-1 to TRBJ1-1; possibly TRBD1 for D (6 bases). The CDR3 loop spans 15 amino acids. Trimming left V 2 bases short and J 0 bases short, with 11 bases between. CDR1 is SGHRS, CDR2 YFSETQ, per germline. The DNA of the CDR3 is TGCGCCAGCAGCTTTGTGGGGACATTGAACACTGAAGCTTTCTTT. Translation gives CASSFVGTLNTEAFF.

With respect to this clone: One end of the junction varies from germline; a read error may be responsible. The gene calls are TRBV25-1 and TRBJ2-2; 7 positions agree with TRBD2. CDR3 length: 16 amino acids. In germline, CDR1 is MGHDK, CDR2 SYGVNS. The CDR3 bases are TGTGCCAGCAGTCCGGGAGCGGGGTTCAACACCGGGGAGATGTTTTTC. This codes for CASSPGAGFNTGEMFF.

The chain employs TRBV6-1 and TRBJ1-2, with TRBD1 as a possible D gene (5 bases). Per germline, CDR1 MNHNS and CDR2 SASEGT. This CDR3 is 13 amino acids long. Trimming took off 6 bases at V and 4 bases at J, with 12 bases between the two ends. This CDR3 is CASSLGGPYGYTF. For the CDR3, the DNA is TGTGCCAGCAGCCTTGGGGGTCCCTATGGCTACACCTTC.

As for this clone: A much larger clone differs by one base, so this may be a read error. In this CDR3 the conserved last residue, phenylalanine or tryptophan, is missing, so a read error is likely. J is TRBJ1-2 and V is TRBV15; TRBD1 is a possible D gene (5 bases). The CDR3 length is 11 residues. The germline V gene encodes CDR1 LNHNV and CDR2 YYDKDF (reference sequence). CDR3 sequence reads: CSTSRDWSYTS. CDR3 in DNA: TGTTCCACCAGCAGGGATTGGAGCTACACCTCC.

About this clone: The CDR3 ends on some other residue instead of the conserved phenylalanine or tryptophan, so this is likely a read error. The chain links TRBV6-2 or TRBV6-3 to TRBJ2-5, with D perhaps TRBD1 or TRBD2 (5 bases each). V lost 6 bases and J 1 base, leaving 18 bases between the germline ends. The germline V gene encodes CDR1 MNHEY and CDR2 SVGEGT. This CDR3 has 16 amino acids. The CDR3 DNA reads as TGTGCCAGCAGACCAATGAGGGGATGGGGCCAAGAGACCCAGTACCTC. This sequence encodes CASRPMRGWGQETQYL.

This clone was seen at least ten times. The rearrangement joins TRBV19 to TRBJ2-5, with 9 nucleotides matching TRBD2. In germline, CDR1 is LNHDA, CDR2 SQIVND (reference sequence). This CDR3 has 14 amino acids. With V trimmed by 5 bases and J by 5 bases, 6 bases remained unmatched. The CDR3 DNA is TGTGCCAGTAGTCTTAGCGGGAGCGGGGAGACCCAGTACTTC. Translating it yields CASSLSGSGETQYF.

This clone occurred many times. The J gene is TRBJ2-1, the V gene TRBV12-3 or TRBV12-4; a possible D gene is TRBD2 (6 bases). V was pared by 3 bases and J by 0 bases, with 15 bases between. There are 17 residues in the CDR3. Written as DNA, the CDR3 is TGTGCCAGCAGTTTCGGAGGGACTGCGAGCTCCTACAATGAGCAGTTCTTC. It codes for CASSFGGTASSYNEQFF.

As concerns this clone: A read error may produce the germline difference seen at one junction end. CDR3 coding DNA: TGTGCCAGCATTGGAACAGCGAACACCGGGGAGGTGTTTTTT. It codes for CASIGTANTGEVFF. The chain employs TRBV6-1 and TRBJ2-2; possibly TRBD2 for D (6 bases). From germline, CDR1 is MNHNS and CDR2 SASEGT. CDR3 size: 14 residues.

The rearrangement links TRBV6-1 to TRBJ2-7, with 7 bases aligning to TRBD2. The CDR3 has 14 residues. Germline-derived CDR1 and CDR2 are MNHNS and SASEGT. V gave up 7 bases and J gave up 2 bases; unmatched junction bases: 8. Written as DNA, the CDR3 is TGTGCCAGCATCCCCGGGACTACCCCCTACGAGCAGTACTTC. Translation gives CASIPGTTPYEQYF.

By share, this clone ranks as medium-sized. The J gene is TRBJ2-7, the V gene TRBV28, with a possible D match to TRBD2 (5 bases). The CDR3 runs to 12 residues. V was shortened by 6 bases and J by 11 bases, with 17 bases between the two germline ends. Germline-derived CDR1 and CDR2 are MDHEN and SYDVKM. The CDR3 loop is CASSTPGKWEYF. The CDR3, as DNA: TGTGCCAGCAGCACCCCGGGGAAGTGGGAGTACTTC.

Only a few counts were recorded for this clone. This chain joins TRBV20-1 and TRBJ1-2; 7 bases fit TRBD1. The germline V gene has CDR1 DFQATT and CDR2 SNEGSKA (reference sequence). This CDR3 has 15 amino acids. J was trimmed by 0 bases and V by 6 bases; bases with no gene match: 10. CDR3 residues: CSAPTGQITNYGYTF. The CDR3 nucleotides are TGCAGTGCGCCGACGGGACAGATCACTAACTATGGCTACACCTTC.

The chain is built from TRBV3-1 and TRBJ2-6, with D hard to call. V gave up 6 bases and J gave up 2 bases, with 8 bases separating them. The germline V gene encodes CDR1 LGHDT and CDR2 YNNKEL (reference sequence). The CDR3 spans 14 residues. The CDR3 DNA is TGTGCCAGCAGACTCCGGGCTGGGGCCAACGTCCTGACTTTC. Translated, it gives CASRLRAGANVLTF.

J is TRBJ2-2 and V is TRBV24-1; TRBD2 aligns across 10 bases. CDR1 is KGHDR, CDR2 SFDVKD, per germline. V was pared by 1 base and J by 4 bases, with 5 bases of the junction left unmatched. The CDR3 has 17 residues. CDR3 DNA: TGTGCCACCAGTGATTTTCCTAGCGGGAGTGGCACCGGGGAGCTGTTTTTT. Translation: CATSDFPSGSGTGELFF.

In its sample, this clone was seen a few times. This chain links TRBV12-3 or TRBV12-4 with TRBJ2-1, with D tentatively TRBD2 (6 bases). The CDR3 spans 15 residues. The V gene lost 3 bases and the J gene lost 3 bases, with 12 bases spanning the gap. The CDR3: CASSFVWRDYNEQFF. CDR3 sequence (DNA): TGTGCCAGCAGTTTTGTATGGAGGGACTACAATGAGCAGTTCTTC.